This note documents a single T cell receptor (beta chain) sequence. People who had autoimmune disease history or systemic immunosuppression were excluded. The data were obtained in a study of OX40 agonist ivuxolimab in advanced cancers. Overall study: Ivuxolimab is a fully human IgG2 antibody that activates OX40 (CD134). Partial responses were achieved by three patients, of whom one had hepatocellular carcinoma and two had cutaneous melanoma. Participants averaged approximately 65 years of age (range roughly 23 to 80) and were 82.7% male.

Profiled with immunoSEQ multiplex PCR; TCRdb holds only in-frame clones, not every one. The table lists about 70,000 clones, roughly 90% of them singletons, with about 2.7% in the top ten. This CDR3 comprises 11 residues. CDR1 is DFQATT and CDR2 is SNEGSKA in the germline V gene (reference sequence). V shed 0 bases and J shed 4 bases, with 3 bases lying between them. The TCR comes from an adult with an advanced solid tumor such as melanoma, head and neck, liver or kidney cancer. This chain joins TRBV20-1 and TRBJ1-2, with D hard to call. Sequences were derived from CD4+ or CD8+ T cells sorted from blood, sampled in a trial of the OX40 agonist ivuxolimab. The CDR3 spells CSARDPYGYTF. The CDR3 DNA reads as TGCAGTGCTAGAGATCCCTATGGCTACACCTTC.